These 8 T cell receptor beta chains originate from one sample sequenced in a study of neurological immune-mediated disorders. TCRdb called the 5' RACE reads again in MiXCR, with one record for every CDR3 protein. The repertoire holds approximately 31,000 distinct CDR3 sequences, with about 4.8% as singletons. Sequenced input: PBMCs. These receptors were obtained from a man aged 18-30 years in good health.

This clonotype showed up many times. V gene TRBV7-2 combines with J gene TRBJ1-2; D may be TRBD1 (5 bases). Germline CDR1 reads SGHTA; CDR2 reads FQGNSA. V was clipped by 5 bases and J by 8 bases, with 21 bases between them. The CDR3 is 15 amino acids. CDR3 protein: CASSPPAGRYGGYTF. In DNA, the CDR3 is TGTGCCAGCAGCCCCCCCGCAGGGCGTTATGGAGGCTACACCTTC.

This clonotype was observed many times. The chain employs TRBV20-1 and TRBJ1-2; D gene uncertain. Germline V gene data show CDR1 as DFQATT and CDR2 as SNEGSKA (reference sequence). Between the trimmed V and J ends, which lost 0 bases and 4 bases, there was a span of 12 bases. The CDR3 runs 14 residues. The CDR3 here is CSARDFAGSYGYTF. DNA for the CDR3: TGCAGTGCTAGAGATTTCGCAGGCAGCTATGGCTACACCTTC.

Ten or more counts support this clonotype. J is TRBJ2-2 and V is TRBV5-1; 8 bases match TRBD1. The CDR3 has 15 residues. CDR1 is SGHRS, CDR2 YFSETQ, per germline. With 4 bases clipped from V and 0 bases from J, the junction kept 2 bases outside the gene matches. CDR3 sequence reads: CASSMTGANTGELFF. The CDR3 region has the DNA TGCGCCAGCAGCATGACAGGGGCGAACACCGGGGAGCTGTTTTTT.

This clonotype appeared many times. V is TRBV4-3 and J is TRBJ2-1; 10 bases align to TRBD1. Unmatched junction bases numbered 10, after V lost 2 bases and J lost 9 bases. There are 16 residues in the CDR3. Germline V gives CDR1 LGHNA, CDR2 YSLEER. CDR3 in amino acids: CASSQYPGQGNSEQFF. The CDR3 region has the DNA TGCGCCAGCAGCCAATATCCGGGACAGGGGAATAGTGAGCAGTTCTTC.

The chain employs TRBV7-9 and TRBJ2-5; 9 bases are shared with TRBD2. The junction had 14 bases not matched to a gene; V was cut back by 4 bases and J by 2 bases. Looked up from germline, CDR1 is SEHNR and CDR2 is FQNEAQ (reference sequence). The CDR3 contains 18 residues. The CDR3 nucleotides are TGTGCCAGCAGCTCCGAGAGGGGAGCGGGGGGCACACAAGAGACCCAGTACTTC. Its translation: CASSSERGAGGTQETQYF.

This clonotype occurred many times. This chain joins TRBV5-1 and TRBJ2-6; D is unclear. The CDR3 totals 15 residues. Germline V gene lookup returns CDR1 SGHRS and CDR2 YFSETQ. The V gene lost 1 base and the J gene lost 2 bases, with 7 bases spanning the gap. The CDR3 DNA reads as TGCGCCAGCAGCTTGTCTCGAGCTGGGGCCAACGTCCTGACTTTC. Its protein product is CASSLSRAGANVLTF.

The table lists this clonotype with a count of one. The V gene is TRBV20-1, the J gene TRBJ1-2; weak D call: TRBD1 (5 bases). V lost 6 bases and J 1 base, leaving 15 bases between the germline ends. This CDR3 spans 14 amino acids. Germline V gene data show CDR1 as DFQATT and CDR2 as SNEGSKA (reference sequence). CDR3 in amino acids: CSAAQGRDNYGYTF. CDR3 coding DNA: TGCAGTGCCGCCCAGGGACGAGATAACTATGGCTACACCTTC.

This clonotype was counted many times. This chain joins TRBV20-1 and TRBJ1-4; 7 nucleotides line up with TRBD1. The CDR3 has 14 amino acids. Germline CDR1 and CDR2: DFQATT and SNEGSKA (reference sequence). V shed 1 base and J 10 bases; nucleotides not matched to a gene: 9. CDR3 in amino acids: CSARGRGDLAKLFF. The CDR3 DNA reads TGCAGTGCTAGAGGCAGGGGGGATCTGGCAAAACTGTTTTTT.